These 20 T cell receptor beta chains were all obtained from the same sample, sequenced in a study of cytomegalovirus exposure and HLA in healthy donors. PCR amplification relied on 60 Vbeta primers (plus 13 Jbeta primers). Assay used: immunoSEQ multiplex PCR; TCRdb lists only in-frame clones, some missing. The sample shows about 150,000 clones, about 85% of them seen only once. The source material was PBMCs. The receptors shown here come from a boy aged 2 to 10 in good health and CMV-seronegative.

CDR3 sequence (DNA): TGTGCCAGCAGCTTGGGTAGCGGGGGGAACACAGATACGCAGTATTTT. It specifies CASSLGSGGNTDTQYF. The chain is built from TRBV5-4 and TRBJ2-3, with 10 positions matching TRBD2. The germline V gene has CDR1 SGHNT and CDR2 YYREEE (reference sequence). After removal of 0 bases from V and 2 bases from J, the junction contained 3 bases not matched to a gene. CDR3 size: 16 residues.

This clone has just a few counts. The chain links TRBV5-4 to TRBJ1-1; the D gene is possibly TRBD1 (5 bases). The CDR3 contains 14 residues. Trimming took off 0 bases at V and 10 bases at J, with 16 bases between the two ends. Germline CDR1 SGHNT, CDR2 YYREEE (reference sequence). The CDR3: CASSLVPTGGVAFF. The CDR3, as DNA: TGTGCCAGCAGCTTGGTTCCTACGGGGGGAGTAGCTTTCTTT.

This clone has only a few counts. V usage is TRBV4-1 and J usage is TRBJ2-3, with unresolved D. The CDR3 runs 12 residues. V lost 1 base, J lost 5 bases, and 4 bases lay in between. Germline CDR1 is MGHRA and CDR2 is YSYEKL. The CDR3 DNA reads as TGCGCCAGCAGCCAAGGGCAAGATACGCAGTATTTT. It translates to CASSQGQDTQYF.

The rearrangement links TRBV9 to TRBJ2-2; 7 bases line up with TRBD2. The CDR3 has 14 amino acids. The junction had 3 bases not matched to a gene; V was cut back by 3 bases and J by 4 bases. Germline assignment: CDR1 SGDLS and CDR2 YYNGEE. The CDR3 sequence: CASSASGGTGELFF. CDR3 in DNA: TGTGCCAGCAGCGCTTCGGGGGGCACCGGGGAGCTGTTTTTT.

The V call is TRBV11-2, the J call TRBJ2-6, with 9 bases aligning to TRBD1. CDR1 is SGHAT, CDR2 FQNNGV, per germline. The CDR3 consists of 18 residues. Losses at the gene ends were 5 bases for V and 1 base for J; bases not matched to a gene: 9. This chain's CDR3 is CASSPTQGAKSGANVLTF. DNA for the CDR3: TGTGCCAGCAGCCCGACACAGGGGGCGAAGTCTGGGGCCAACGTCCTGACTTTC.

The chain joins TRBV5-4 to TRBJ1-4; D uncertain. From germline, CDR1 is SGHNT and CDR2 YYREEE (reference sequence). The CDR3 contains 18 residues. Trimming left V 4 bases short and J 2 bases short, with 21 bases between. Here the CDR3 reads CASSISGVLNHTNEKLFF. The CDR3 bases are TGTGCCAGCAGCATATCGGGAGTCCTAAACCATACTAATGAAAAACTGTTTTTT.

The count of this clone is one. The chain uses TRBV23-1 and TRBJ1-2; 7 nucleotides agree with TRBD1. TRBV23-1 is assigned to the ORF class and has an uncertain function. Trimming removed 2 bases from V and 6 bases from J; junction bases left unmatched: 3. CDR3 size: 13 residues. CDR3 loop: CASSQMQGDGYTF. The CDR3 DNA is TGCGCCAGCAGTCAAATGCAGGGGGATGGCTACACCTTC.

The rearrangement uses TRBV9 and TRBJ1-3, with D perhaps matching TRBD1 (6 bases). The CDR3 runs to 14 residues. Germline loops: CDR1 SGDLS, CDR2 YYNGEE. The V end was cut by 3 bases, the J end by 2 bases, with 9 bases between. CDR3 protein: CASSGDIPGNTIYF. The DNA of the CDR3 is TGTGCCAGCAGCGGGGACATTCCTGGAAACACCATATATTTT. Full variable domain (outside the CDR3, taken from reference TRBV9 and TRBJ1-3): DSGVTQTPKHLITATGQRVTLRCSPRSGDLSVYWYQQSLDQGLQFLIQYYNGEERAKGNILERFSAQQFPDLHSELNLSSLELGDSALYFCASSGDIPGNTIYFGEGSWLTVV.

In this sample, this clone turned up once. The V gene is TRBV12-5, the J gene TRBJ2-7; 9 nucleotides match TRBD2. The ends lost 7 bases at V and 1 base at J; junction bases unmatched: 8. CDR3 length: 15 amino acids. Germline V gene lookup returns CDR1 LGHNT and CDR2 FRNRAP. The CDR3 DNA reads as TGTGCTAGTGCCAGGTACCTAGCGGGATCCTACGAGCAGTACTTC. It yields the protein CASARYLAGSYEQYF.

This clone was seen once. V and J are TRBV9 and TRBJ2-1, with 9 bases fitting TRBD2. CDR3 length equals 16 residues. CDR1 is SGDLS and CDR2 is YYNGEE in the germline V gene. V was pared by 4 bases and J by 5 bases, with 10 bases of the junction left unmatched. The CDR3 DNA reads TGTGCCAGCAGCACCAAGAGCGGGGGGTTAGACAATGAGCAGTTCTTC. Translated: CASSTKSGGLDNEQFF.

The J gene is TRBJ2-1, the V gene TRBV9; 9 positions agree with TRBD2. The V segment lost 0 bases and the J segment 3 bases; nucleotides outside the gene matches: 4. CDR3 length: 16 residues. From germline, CDR1 is SGDLS and CDR2 YYNGEE. CDR3 protein: CASSVGAGGNYNEQFF. Here the CDR3 DNA reads TGTGCCAGCAGCGTAGGGGCGGGGGGGAACTACAATGAGCAGTTCTTC. The full variable domain, its missing parts supplied by reference TRBV9 and TRBJ2-1, is DSGVTQTPKHLITATGQRVTLRCSPRSGDLSVYWYQQSLDQGLQFLIQYYNGEERAKGNILERFSAQQFPDLHSELNLSSLELGDSALYFCASSVGAGGNYNEQFFGPGTRLTVL.

This rearrangement joins TRBV5-1 to TRBJ1-2; 8 bases map to TRBD1. J was trimmed by 6 bases and V by 3 bases; bases with no gene match: 7. The CDR3 extends over 14 amino acids. The germline V gene has CDR1 SGHRS and CDR2 YFSETQ. CDR3 amino acids: CASSSGQEGDGYTF. CDR3 nucleotide sequence: TGCGCCAGCAGCTCGGGACAGGAGGGTGATGGCTACACCTTC.

The chain is built from TRBV9 and TRBJ1-5, with 7 bases identical to TRBD1. CDR3 length equals 15 residues. V gave up 5 bases and J gave up 6 bases; unmatched junction bases: 11. Germline lookup yields CDR1 SGDLS and CDR2 YYNGEE. The CDR3 loop reads CASSSDRESGQPQHF. In DNA, the CDR3 is TGTGCCAGCAGTTCAGACAGGGAGAGCGGTCAGCCCCAGCATTTT.

In nucleotides, the CDR3 is TGTGCCAGCGTGGGGGCACCCACAGATACGCAGTATTTT. The encoded protein is CASVGAPTDTQYF. This chain connects TRBV2 to TRBJ2-3; D may be TRBD1 (6 bases). The CDR3 runs to 13 residues. V was shortened by 8 bases and J by 2 bases, with 11 bases between the two germline ends. Germline V CDR1 and CDR2: SNHLY, FYNNEI.

The V and J genes are TRBV11-3 and TRBJ2-3, with TRBD2 matching 15 bases. From germline, CDR1 is SGHNT and CDR2 YENEEA. Losses at the gene ends were 3 bases for V and 4 bases for J; bases not matched to a gene: 5. This CDR3 contains 17 residues. The CDR3 region has the DNA TGTGCCAGCAGCTTTGGACTAGCGGGGGGGCAAGCAGATACGCAGTATTTT. This translates into CASSFGLAGGQADTQYF.

The V and J genes are TRBV12-5 and TRBJ2-1; 8 bases fit TRBD1. Trimming cost V 3 bases and J 5 bases; bases outside gene matches: 15. The CDR3 has 18 residues. The germline CDR1 and CDR2 sequences are LGHNT and FRNRAP. As DNA, the CDR3 is TGTGCTAGTGGTTTTACGGCAGGGGGCTCGACTTTAAACAATGAGCAGTTCTTC. Translation gives CASGFTAGGSTLNNEQFF.

The chain recombines TRBV9 with TRBJ2-1; 10 bases fit TRBD2. V lost 2 bases and J lost 0; bases outside the gene matches: 14. Germline CDR1 and CDR2: SGDLS and YYNGEE. The CDR3 has 20 amino acids. For the CDR3, the DNA is TGTGCCAGCAGCGTCCCCATTACTAGCGGGGCGCTTAGCTCCTACAATGAGCAGTTCTTC. Amino acids: CASSVPITSGALSSYNEQFF.

This sequence joins TRBV28 and TRBJ1-1; 10 nucleotides align to TRBD1. Trimming removed 11 bases from V and 10 bases from J; junction bases left unmatched: 19. CDR3 size: 15 residues. In germline, CDR1 is MDHEN, CDR2 SYDVKM. CDR3 sequence reads: CAGTPLDRGPSGAFF. The CDR3 DNA is TGTGCCGGCACGCCCCTCGACAGGGGGCCCTCGGGAGCTTTCTTT.

V usage is TRBV28 and J usage is TRBJ2-3, with a possible D match to TRBD2 (5 bases). Germline V CDR1 and CDR2: MDHEN, SYDVKM. The CDR3 is made up of 16 amino acids. Trimming cost V 6 bases and J 1 base, with 17 bases left between them. CDR3 residues: CASSSRVGRGTDTQYF. The CDR3 DNA reads TGTGCCAGCAGCTCGCGGGTGGGAAGGGGCACAGATACGCAGTATTTT.

V is TRBV7-2 and J is TRBJ1-1; 7 bases agree with TRBD1. This CDR3 comprises 14 residues. Germline V gene data show CDR1 as SGHTA and CDR2 as FQGNSA. J gave up 11 bases and V 5 bases, and 14 bases lay outside the gene matches. The CDR3 DNA is TGTGCCAGCAGCCGCAGGGGGATCGAATCGACGGCTTTCTTT. It is translated as CASSRRGIESTAFF.